The clone carrying this T cell receptor (beta chain) occurred a few times. Using immunoSEQ multiplex PCR, the repertoire was profiled, and TCRdb retains in-frame clones only, with some absent. The sample records over 65,000 clones, 85% being singletons. The CDR3 runs 16 residues. Germline-derived CDR1 and CDR2 are SGHTA and FQGNSA. The V and J ends lost 1 base and 3 bases, in that order; junction bases with no gene match: 3. This record belongs to a study of glioma-infiltrating T cells after dendritic cell vaccination. Sample time point: after dendritic cell vaccination, including at tumor progression/relapse.

The genes are TRBV7-2 and TRBJ2-5; 12 bases agree with TRBD2. The sample consisted of blood, taken after dendritic cell vaccination. The sequence was obtained from a human donor with glioblastoma. The CDR3 loop reads CASSLVTSGGKETQYF. The CDR3 DNA follows: TGTGCCAGCAGCTTAGTTACTAGCGGGGGGAAAGAGACCCAGTACTTC.